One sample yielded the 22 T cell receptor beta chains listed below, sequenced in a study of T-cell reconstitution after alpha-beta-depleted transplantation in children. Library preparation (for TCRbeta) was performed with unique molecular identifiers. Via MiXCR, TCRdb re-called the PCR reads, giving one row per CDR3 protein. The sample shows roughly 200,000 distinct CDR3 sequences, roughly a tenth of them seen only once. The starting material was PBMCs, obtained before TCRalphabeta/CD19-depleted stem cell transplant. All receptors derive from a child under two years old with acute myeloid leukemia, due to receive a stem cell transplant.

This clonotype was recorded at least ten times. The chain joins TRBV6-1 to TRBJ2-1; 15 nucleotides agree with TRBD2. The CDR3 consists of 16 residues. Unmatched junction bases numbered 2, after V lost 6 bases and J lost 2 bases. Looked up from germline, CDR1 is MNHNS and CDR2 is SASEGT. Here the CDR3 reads CASSRTSGRAYNEQFF. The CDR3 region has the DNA TGTGCCAGCAGCCGGACTAGCGGGAGGGCCTACAATGAGCAGTTCTTC.

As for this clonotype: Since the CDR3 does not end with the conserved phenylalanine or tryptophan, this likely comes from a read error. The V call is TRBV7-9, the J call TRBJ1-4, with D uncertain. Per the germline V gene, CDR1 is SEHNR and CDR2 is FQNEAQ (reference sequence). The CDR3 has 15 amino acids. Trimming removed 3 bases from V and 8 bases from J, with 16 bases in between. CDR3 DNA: TGTGCCAGCAGCTTGAATGGGCATGCCCAAGAAAAACTGTTTTCT. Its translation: CASSLNGHAQEKLFS.

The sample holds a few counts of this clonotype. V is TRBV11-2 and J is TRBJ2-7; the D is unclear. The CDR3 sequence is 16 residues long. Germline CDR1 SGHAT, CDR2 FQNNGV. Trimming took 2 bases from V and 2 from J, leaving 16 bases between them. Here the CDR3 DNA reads TGTGCCAGCAGCTTATTCCCAGAGAGAGAAACCTACGAGCAGTACTTC. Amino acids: CASSLFPERETYEQYF.

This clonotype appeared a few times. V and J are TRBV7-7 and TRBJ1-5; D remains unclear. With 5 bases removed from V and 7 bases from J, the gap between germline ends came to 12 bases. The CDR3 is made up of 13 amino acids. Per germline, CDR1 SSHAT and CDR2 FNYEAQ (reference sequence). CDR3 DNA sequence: TGTGCCAGCAGCCCCGCCGCCGGCCAGCCCCAGCATTTT. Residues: CASSPAAGQPQHF.

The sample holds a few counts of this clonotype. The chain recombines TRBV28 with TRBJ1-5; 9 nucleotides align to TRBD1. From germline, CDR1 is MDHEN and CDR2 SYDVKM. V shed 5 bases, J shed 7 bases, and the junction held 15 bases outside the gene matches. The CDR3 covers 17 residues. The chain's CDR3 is CASSLYRLATGGQPQHF. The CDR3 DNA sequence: TGTGCCAGCAGTCTCTATAGGTTAGCGACAGGGGGACAGCCCCAGCATTTT.

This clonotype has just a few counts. This CDR3 is CARSPVGLGQVQFF. Written as DNA, the CDR3 is TGTGCCAGGAGCCCGGTGGGTTTGGGGCAGGTGCAGTTCTTC. The J gene is TRBJ2-1, the V gene TRBV5-5; possible D gene TRBD1, 5 bases. The length of the CDR3 is 14 residues. Germline V lookup: CDR1 SGHKS, CDR2 YYEKEE (reference sequence). The germline V and J ends were trimmed by 8 bases and 12 bases, with 24 bases remaining between them.

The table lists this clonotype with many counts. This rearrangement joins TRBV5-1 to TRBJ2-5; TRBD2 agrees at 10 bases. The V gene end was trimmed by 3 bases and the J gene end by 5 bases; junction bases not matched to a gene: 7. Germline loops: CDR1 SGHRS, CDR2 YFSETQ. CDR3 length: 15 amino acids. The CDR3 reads CASSSLAGVWETQYF. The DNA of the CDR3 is TGCGCCAGCAGCTCCCTAGCGGGAGTATGGGAGACCCAGTACTTC.

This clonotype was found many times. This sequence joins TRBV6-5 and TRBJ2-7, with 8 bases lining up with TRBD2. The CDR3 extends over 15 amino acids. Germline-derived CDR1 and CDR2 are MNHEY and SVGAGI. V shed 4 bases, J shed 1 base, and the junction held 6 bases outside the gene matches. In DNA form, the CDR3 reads TGTGCCAGCAGTTTTCTAGCGGGTGGTTCCTACGAGCAGTACTTC. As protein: CASSFLAGGSYEQYF.

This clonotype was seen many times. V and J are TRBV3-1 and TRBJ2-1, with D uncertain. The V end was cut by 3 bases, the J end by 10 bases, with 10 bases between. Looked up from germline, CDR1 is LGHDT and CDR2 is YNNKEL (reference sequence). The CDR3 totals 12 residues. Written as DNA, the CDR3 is TGTGCCAGCAGCCAGTACACCAAGGAGCAGTTCTTC. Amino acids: CASSQYTKEQFF.

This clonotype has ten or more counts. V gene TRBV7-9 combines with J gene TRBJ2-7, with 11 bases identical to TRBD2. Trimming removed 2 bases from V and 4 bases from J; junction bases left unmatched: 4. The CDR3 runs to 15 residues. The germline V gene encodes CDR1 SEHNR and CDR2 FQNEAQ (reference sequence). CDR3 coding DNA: TGTGCCAGCAGCTTACAACTAGCGGGAGCATACGAGCAGTACTTC. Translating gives CASSLQLAGAYEQYF.

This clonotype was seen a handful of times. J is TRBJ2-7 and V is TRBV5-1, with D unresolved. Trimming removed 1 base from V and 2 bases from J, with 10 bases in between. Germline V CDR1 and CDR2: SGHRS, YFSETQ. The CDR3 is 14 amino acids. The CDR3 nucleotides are TGCGCCAGCAGCTTGTTGCCTACAGCCTACGAGCAGTACTTC. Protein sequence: CASSLLPTAYEQYF. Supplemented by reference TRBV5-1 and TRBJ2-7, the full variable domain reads KAGVTQTPRYLIKTRGQQVTLSCSPISGHRSVSWYQQTPGQGLQFLFEYFSETQRNKGNFPGRFSGRQFSNSRSEMNVSTLELGDSALYLCASSLLPTAYEQYFGPGTRLTVT.

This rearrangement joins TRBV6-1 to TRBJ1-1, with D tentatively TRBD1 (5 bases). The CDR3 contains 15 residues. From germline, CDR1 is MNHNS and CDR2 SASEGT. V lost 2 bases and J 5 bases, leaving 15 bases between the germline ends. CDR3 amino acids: CASSEPTGGGTEAFF. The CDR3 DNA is TGTGCCAGCAGTGAACCGACCGGCGGGGGGACTGAAGCTTTCTTT.

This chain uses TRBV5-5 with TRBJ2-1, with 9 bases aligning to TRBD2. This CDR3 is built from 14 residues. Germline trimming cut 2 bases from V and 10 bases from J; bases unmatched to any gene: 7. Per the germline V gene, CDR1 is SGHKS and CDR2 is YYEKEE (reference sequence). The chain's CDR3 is CASSFAGGPQEQFF. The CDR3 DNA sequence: TGTGCCAGCAGCTTCGCGGGGGGGCCGCAAGAGCAGTTCTTC.

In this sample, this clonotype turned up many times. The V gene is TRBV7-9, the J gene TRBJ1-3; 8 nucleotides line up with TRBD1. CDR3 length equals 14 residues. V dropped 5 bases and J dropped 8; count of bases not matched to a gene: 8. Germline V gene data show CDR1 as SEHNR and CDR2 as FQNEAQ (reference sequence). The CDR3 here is CASSIGQGGDTIYF. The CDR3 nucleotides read TGTGCCAGCAGCATTGGACAGGGTGGTGACACCATATATTTT.

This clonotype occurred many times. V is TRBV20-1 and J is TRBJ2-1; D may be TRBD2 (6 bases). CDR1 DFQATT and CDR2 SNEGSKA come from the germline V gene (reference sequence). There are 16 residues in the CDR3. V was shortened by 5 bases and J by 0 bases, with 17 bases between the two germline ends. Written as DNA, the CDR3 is TGCAGTGCTCTATTGAGCCGGGGAGGCTCCTACAATGAGCAGTTCTTC. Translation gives CSALLSRGGSYNEQFF.

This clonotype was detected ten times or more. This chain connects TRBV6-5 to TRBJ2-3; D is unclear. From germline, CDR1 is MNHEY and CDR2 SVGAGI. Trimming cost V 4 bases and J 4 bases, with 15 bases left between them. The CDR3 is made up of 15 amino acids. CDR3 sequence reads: CASSSVTIPPDTQYF. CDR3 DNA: TGTGCCAGCAGTTCCGTTACTATCCCGCCAGATACGCAGTATTTT.

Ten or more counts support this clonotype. CDR3 protein: CASSLRDRGMSYEQYF. CDR3 bases: TGTGCCAGCAGCTTGAGGGACCGGGGGATGTCCTACGAGCAGTACTTC. The chain couples TRBV5-5 to TRBJ2-7; D perhaps matches TRBD2 (6 bases). Germline CDR1 and CDR2: SGHKS and YYEKEE (reference sequence). V gave up 1 base and J gave up 1 base, with 15 bases separating them. The CDR3 spans 16 residues.

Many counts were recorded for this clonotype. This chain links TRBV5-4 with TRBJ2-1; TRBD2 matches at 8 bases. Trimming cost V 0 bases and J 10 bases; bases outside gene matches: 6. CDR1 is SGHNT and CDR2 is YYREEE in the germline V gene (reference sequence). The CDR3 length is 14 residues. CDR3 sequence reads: CASSLELAGQEQFF. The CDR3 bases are TGTGCCAGCAGCTTGGAGCTAGCGGGTCAGGAGCAGTTCTTC.

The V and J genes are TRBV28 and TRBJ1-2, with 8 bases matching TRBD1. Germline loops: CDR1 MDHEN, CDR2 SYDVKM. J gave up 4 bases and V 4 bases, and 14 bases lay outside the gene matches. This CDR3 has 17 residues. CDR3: CASSSPYRGTNFYGYTF. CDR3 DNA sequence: TGTGCCAGCAGTTCTCCTTACAGGGGGACGAACTTCTATGGCTACACCTTC.

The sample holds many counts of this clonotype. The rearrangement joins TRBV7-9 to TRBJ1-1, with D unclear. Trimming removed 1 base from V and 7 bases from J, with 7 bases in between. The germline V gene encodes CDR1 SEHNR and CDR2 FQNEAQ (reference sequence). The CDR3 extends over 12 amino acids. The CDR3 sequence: CASSLGENEAFF. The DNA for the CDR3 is TGTGCCAGCAGCTTAGGAGAGAATGAAGCTTTCTTT.

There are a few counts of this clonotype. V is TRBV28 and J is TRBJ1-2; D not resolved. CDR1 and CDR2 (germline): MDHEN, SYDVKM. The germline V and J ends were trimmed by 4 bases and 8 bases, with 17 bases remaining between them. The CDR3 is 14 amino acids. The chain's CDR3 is CASSYLSSEVGYTF. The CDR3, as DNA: TGTGCCAGCAGTTATTTGTCTTCCGAAGTGGGCTACACCTTC.

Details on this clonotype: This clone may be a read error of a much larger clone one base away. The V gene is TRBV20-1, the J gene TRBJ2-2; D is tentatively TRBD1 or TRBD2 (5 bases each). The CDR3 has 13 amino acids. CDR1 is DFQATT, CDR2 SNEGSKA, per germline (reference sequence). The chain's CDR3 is CSALGPNIGELFF. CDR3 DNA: TGCAGTGCCCTGGGACCGAACATCGGGGAGCTGTTTTTT.